What follows are 25 T cell receptor beta chains derived from one specimen sequenced in a study of human T cells and chemical hapten exposure. TCRdb redid the calling of the RACE reads with MiXCR, one entry per CDR3 protein. The sample comprises nearly 350,000 distinct CDR3 sequences, roughly 6.9% of which are singletons, and less than 10% rests with the top ten. Time point reported: patch test 1, 2 weeks after DPC sensitization. Described treatment: therapeutic diphenylcyclopropenone sensitization with weekly scalp DPC. Sequenced material: whole blood, taken in connection with sensitization to the hapten diphenylcyclopropenone (DPC). These receptors all come from a woman aged 18-35 years with alopecia areata. Some clones in this sample may be carry-over from other donors' samples.

The rearrangement uses TRBV3-1 and TRBJ2-3; the D is unclear. This CDR3 has 16 residues. Germline CDR1 and CDR2: LGHDT and YNNKEL (reference sequence). Trimming removed 4 bases from V and 6 bases from J, with 20 bases in between. Here the CDR3 DNA reads TGTGCCAGCAGCCCCGACCTCAACTCAGAAGGGGATACGCAGTATTTT. The encoded protein is CASSPDLNSEGDTQYF.

This clonotype was seen repeatedly, ten times or more. The chain uses TRBV5-5 and TRBJ2-2; D is possibly TRBD1 or TRBD2 (6 bases each). The CDR3 is made up of 16 amino acids. The germline V gene has CDR1 SGHKS and CDR2 YYEKEE (reference sequence). V lost 2 bases and J 0 bases, leaving 11 bases between the germline ends. CDR3 DNA: TGTGCCAGCAGCTTAACGGGGGCGTCGAACACCGGGGAGCTGTTTTTT. Its translation: CASSLTGASNTGELFF.

V usage is TRBV29-1 and J usage is TRBJ2-5, with a tentative D call TRBD2 (7 bases). The CDR3 has 15 residues. V was shortened by 3 bases and J by 5 bases, with 19 bases between the two germline ends. Per germline, CDR1 SQVTM and CDR2 ANQGSEA. The CDR3 is CSVDFISGGRETQYF. CDR3 DNA: TGCAGCGTTGACTTTATCTCGGGGGGCCGGGAGACCCAGTACTTC.

This rearrangement joins TRBV7-9 to TRBJ1-6; no definite D call. V lost 5 bases and J lost 7, with 15 bases in between. Germline V gene lookup returns CDR1 SEHNR and CDR2 FQNEAQ (reference sequence). The CDR3 is 15 residues long. Here the CDR3 DNA reads TGTGCCAGCAGCCCTAGCCTAGACAACAATTCACCCCTCCACTTT. Its translation: CASSPSLDNNSPLHF.

This clonotype came up a few times. The V gene is TRBV5-1, the J gene TRBJ1-1; 8 bases map to TRBD1. V shed 3 bases and J 4 bases; nucleotides not matched to a gene: 8. Germline CDR1 reads SGHRS; CDR2 reads YFSETQ. The CDR3 consists of 15 residues. In DNA form, the CDR3 reads TGCGCCAGCAGCTCGAAGACAGGGGCCACCACTGAAGCTTTCTTT. Its protein product is CASSSKTGATTEAFF.

This chain links TRBV2 with TRBJ1-5, with a possible D match to TRBD1 (5 bases). This CDR3 spans 18 amino acids. Trimming stripped 8 bases from V and 3 bases from J, with 26 bases between. CDR1 and CDR2 (germline): SNHLY, FYNNEI. The CDR3 is CASGITTGSYSPNQPQHF. DNA of the CDR3: TGTGCCAGCGGCATCACCACAGGCTCTTATAGCCCCAATCAGCCCCAGCATTTT.

This clonotype was observed at least ten times. This chain links TRBV29-1 with TRBJ2-3; maybe TRBD1 (5 bases). CDR1 SQVTM and CDR2 ANQGSEA come from the germline V gene. The CDR3 has 13 residues. Trimming removed 7 bases at V and 5 bases at J, with 16 bases between. The CDR3: CSGTLLIKDTQYF. The CDR3, as DNA: TGCAGCGGGACACTGCTAATTAAAGATACGCAGTATTTT.

This sequence joins TRBV6-4 and TRBJ2-1; TRBD2 matches at 10 bases. There are 15 residues in the CDR3. V lost 4 bases and J lost 6; bases outside the gene matches: 6. The V gene's germline CDR1 is MRHNA and CDR2 SNTAGT. CDR3 loop: CASSGTSGETNEQFF. For the CDR3, the DNA is TGTGCCAGCAGTGGGACTAGCGGAGAGACCAATGAGCAGTTCTTC.

This sequence joins TRBV28 and TRBJ2-1; tentative D call: TRBD2 (5 bases). The CDR3 loop spans 10 amino acids. Trimming cost V 6 bases and J 10 bases, with 7 bases left between them. CDR1 is MDHEN, CDR2 SYDVKM, per germline. The CDR3 DNA is TGTGCCAGCAGGAGGGAGGAGCAGTTCTTC. This codes for CASRREEQFF.

This clonotype was counted at least ten times. The V gene is TRBV5-1, the J gene TRBJ2-1, with D uncertain. The CDR3 is 16 amino acids. Trimming took 0 bases from V and 4 from J, leaving 14 bases between them. The germline gives CDR1 SGHRS, CDR2 YFSETQ. CDR3 residues: CASSLEQVDGYNEQFF. CDR3 nucleotides: TGCGCCAGCAGCTTGGAGCAGGTCGACGGATACAATGAGCAGTTCTTC. Combining the CDR3 with reference TRBV5-1 and TRBJ2-1 gives the whole variable domain KAGVTQTPRYLIKTRGQQVTLSCSPISGHRSVSWYQQTPGQGLQFLFEYFSETQRNKGNFPGRFSGRQFSNSRSEMNVSTLELGDSALYLCASSLEQVDGYNEQFFGPGTRLTVL.

Ten or more counts support this clonotype. The chain employs TRBV5-1 and TRBJ2-5; 13 bases fit TRBD2. Germline V gene data show CDR1 as SGHRS and CDR2 as YFSETQ. This CDR3 region has 16 residues. Unmatched junction bases numbered 5, after V lost 4 bases and J lost 2 bases. Here the CDR3 DNA reads TGCGCCAGCAGCCCTAGGACTAGCGGGAGACAAGAGACCCAGTACTTC. Translation gives CASSPRTSGRQETQYF.

The chain uses TRBV3-1 and TRBJ2-3; TRBD2 aligns across 7 bases. The CDR3 loop spans 14 amino acids. Germline values: CDR1 LGHDT, CDR2 YNNKEL (reference sequence). Trimming removed 4 bases from V and 11 bases from J; junction bases left unmatched: 12. Written as DNA, the CDR3 is TGTGCCAGCAGCCGTCAGGGAGGGGACTCTCAGCAGTATTTT. This codes for CASSRQGGDSQQYF.

This clonotype was detected a few times. This chain connects TRBV7-9 to TRBJ1-1, with a weak D call TRBD1 (6 bases). The CDR3 spans 13 residues. The V gene's germline CDR1 is SEHNR and CDR2 FQNEAQ (reference sequence). V was pared by 2 bases and J by 7 bases, with 11 bases between. As DNA, the CDR3 is TGTGCCAGCAGCTTATTGACAGGCGATGAAGCTTTCTTT. Translation: CASSLLTGDEAFF.

The genes are TRBV4-3 and TRBJ1-2; 12 nucleotides match TRBD1. Trimming cost V 4 bases and J 8 bases; bases outside gene matches: 5. The germline gives CDR1 LGHNA, CDR2 YSLEER. The CDR3 has 14 amino acids. The CDR3 coding sequence is TGCGCCAGCAGCCCGGGACAGGGGGCTTTGGGCTACACCTTC. Residues: CASSPGQGALGYTF.

The V gene is TRBV6-2 or TRBV6-3, the J gene TRBJ1-5, with 8 bases matching TRBD1. CDR1 is MNHEY, CDR2 SVGEGT, per germline. After removal of 5 bases from V and 3 bases from J, the junction contained 3 bases not matched to a gene. The CDR3 has 14 amino acids. This CDR3 is CASSRTGFNQPQHF. As DNA, the CDR3 is TGTGCCAGCAGTCGGACAGGGTTCAATCAGCCCCAGCATTTT.

This clonotype turned up a few times. The genes are TRBV5-1 and TRBJ1-4; D is uncertain. The V and J ends lost 0 bases and 6 bases respectively, with 12 bases between them. Looked up from germline, CDR1 is SGHRS and CDR2 is YFSETQ. The CDR3 is made up of 15 amino acids. The chain's CDR3 is CASSLGSGRHEKLFF. CDR3 sequence (DNA): TGCGCCAGCAGCTTGGGGAGCGGCAGGCATGAAAAACTGTTTTTT.

V is TRBV29-1 and J is TRBJ2-7; 15 positions agree with TRBD2. The length of the CDR3 is 15 residues. Germline lookup yields CDR1 SQVTM and CDR2 ANQGSEA. V gave up 6 bases and J gave up 3 bases; unmatched junction bases: 6. CDR3 nucleotide sequence: TGCAGCGTCCCCGGGACTAGCGGGGGGAACTACGAGCAGTACTTC. As protein: CSVPGTSGGNYEQYF.

In its sample, this clonotype was seen a few times. Here the CDR3 DNA reads TGCAGTGCTATGGTCGCTAATCAGCCCCAGCATTTT. Protein sequence: CSAMVANQPQHF. The chain joins TRBV20-1 to TRBJ1-5; D is undetermined. Looked up from germline, CDR1 is DFQATT and CDR2 is SNEGSKA (reference sequence). The CDR3 runs 12 residues. The V gene lost 4 bases and the J gene lost 4 bases, with 8 bases spanning the gap.

This clonotype was seen a few times. The chain uses TRBV7-2 and TRBJ2-5; 10 bases map to TRBD2. Germline V CDR1 and CDR2: SGHTA, FQGNSA. Unmatched junction bases numbered 19, after V lost 5 bases and J lost 4 bases. The CDR3 is 19 residues long. The CDR3 protein is CASSRPRGAGGPLIETQYF. DNA of the CDR3: TGTGCCAGCAGCCGCCCGAGGGGAGCGGGGGGGCCATTGATAGAGACCCAGTACTTC.

This clonotype was counted ten times or more. The rearrangement uses TRBV11-3 and TRBJ1-1; 8 bases align to TRBD1. This CDR3 has 16 residues. Germline V gene lookup returns CDR1 SGHNT and CDR2 YENEEA. The V segment lost 1 base and the J segment 7 bases; nucleotides outside the gene matches: 11. In nucleotides, the CDR3 is TGTGCCAGCAGCTTAGTAGGGCTGACAGGGGACCTTGAAGCTTTCTTT. It translates to CASSLVGLTGDLEAFF. The entire variable domain, with the rest obtained from reference TRBV11-3 and TRBJ1-1, is as follows: EAGVVQSPRYKIIEKKQPVAFWCNPISGHNTLYWYLQNLGQGPELLIRYENEEAVDDSQLPKDRFSAERLKGVDSTLKIQPAELGDSAVYLCASSLVGLTGDLEAFFGQGTRLTVV.

The CDR3 is CASSFEGAGLGSPLHF. CDR3 nucleotide sequence: TGTGCCAGCAGTTTTGAGGGGGCAGGGTTGGGATCACCCCTCCACTTT. The gene calls are TRBV27 and TRBJ1-6, with 7 bases that match TRBD1. Losses at the gene ends were 3 bases for V and 10 bases for J; bases not matched to a gene: 12. This CDR3 region has 16 residues. Looked up from germline, CDR1 is MNHEY and CDR2 is SMNVEV (reference sequence).

This clonotype turned up a few times. The chain joins TRBV19 to TRBJ1-2; a weak D match, TRBD1 (5 bases). This CDR3 contains 15 residues. Trimming removed 7 bases from V and 3 bases from J, with 18 bases in between. In germline, CDR1 is LNHDA, CDR2 SQIVND (reference sequence). The CDR3 region is CASTIWGDSYYGYTF. The DNA of the CDR3 is TGTGCCAGTACAATCTGGGGCGACAGCTACTATGGCTACACCTTC.

This clonotype has just a few counts. The V gene is TRBV7-8, the J gene TRBJ1-5; D gene ambiguous. CDR3 length: 14 residues. Trimming removed 5 bases from V and 5 bases from J, with 13 bases in between. In germline, CDR1 is SGHVS, CDR2 FQNEAQ. Here the CDR3 DNA reads TGTGCCAGCAGCACCGCCGGGGTACATCAGCCCCAGCATTTT. As protein: CASSTAGVHQPQHF.

The chain uses TRBV20-1 and TRBJ2-1, with 14 nucleotides matching TRBD2. This CDR3 is 17 amino acids long. The junction had 11 bases not matched to a gene; V was cut back by 4 bases and J by 6 bases. CDR1 DFQATT and CDR2 SNEGSKA come from the germline V gene (reference sequence). CDR3 coding DNA: TGCAGTGCTATCAGACTAGCGGGGGGGCAATTTATCAATGAGCAGTTCTTC. It codes for CSAIRLAGGQFINEQFF.

This clonotype was recorded at least ten times. V and J are TRBV11-3 and TRBJ2-3; D uncertain. The CDR3 has 15 residues. Germline V lookup: CDR1 SGHNT, CDR2 YENEEA. Trimming left V 2 bases short and J 4 bases short, with 13 bases between. The CDR3 loop is CASSLSTELADTQYF. The CDR3 DNA reads as TGTGCCAGCAGCTTAAGTACCGAGCTCGCAGATACGCAGTATTTT.